These 2 T cell receptor beta chains came from one sample sequenced in a study of CD8 T cells in ankylosing spondylitis. TCRdb passed the 5' RACE reads through MiXCR, listing each CDR3 protein once. The profile shows under 300,000 distinct CDR3 sequences, about 11% of them singletons. The specimen was blood, either unsorted or a sorted T cell fraction (not recorded which). All receptors come from a male donor with ankylosing spondylitis or in good health (not recorded which).

This clonotype came up many times. The rearrangement links TRBV2 to TRBJ2-5; weak D call: TRBD2 (5 bases). Germline V gene data show CDR1 as SNHLY and CDR2 as FYNNEI. Trimming pared 3 bases from V and 5 bases from J, leaving 16 bases between. This CDR3 spans 15 amino acids. The CDR3 sequence is CASSDLSDLRETQYF. CDR3 sequence (DNA): TGTGCCAGCAGTGATCTTAGCGATCTCCGTGAGACCCAGTACTTC. The entire variable domain, with the rest obtained from reference TRBV2 and TRBJ2-5, is as follows: EPEVTQTPSHQVTQMGQEVILRCVPISNHLYFYWYRQILGQKVEFLVSFYNNEISEKSEIFDDQFSVERPDGSNFTLKIRSTKLEDSAMYFCASSDLSDLRETQYFGPGTRLLVL.

The count of this clonotype is one. The genes are TRBV12-3 or TRBV12-4 and TRBJ2-2; D possibly uses TRBD1 or TRBD2 (5 bases each). V was shortened by 5 bases and J by 8 bases, with 9 bases between the two germline ends. The CDR3 is made up of 12 amino acids. Here the CDR3 DNA reads TGTGCCAGCAGTATGGGACCGGGGGAGCTGTTTTTT. This translates into CASSMGPGELFF.